These 14 T cell receptor beta chains were sequenced from one sample in a study of T cell repertoires in cytomegalovirus infection. TCRdb reprocessed the reads via MiXCR and lists one record per CDR3 protein. The data show 680,000 or so distinct CDR3 sequences, with approximately 34% seen just once and 2.8% held by the top ten. Specimen: PBMCs. The receptors derive from a human donor in good health (CMV status not recorded). Some clones in this sample may be carry-over from other donors' samples.

This clonotype was recorded at least ten times. The gene calls are TRBV10-3 and TRBJ1-1; a possible D gene is TRBD1 (5 bases). This CDR3 contains 16 residues. The germline V gene has CDR1 ENHRY and CDR2 SYGVKD. V was clipped by 4 bases and J by 0 bases, with 15 bases between them. The CDR3 sequence is CAISAGGGGVNTEAFF. CDR3 sequence (DNA): TGTGCCATCAGTGCGGGCGGCGGGGGGGTGAACACTGAAGCTTTCTTT.

The V call is TRBV12-3 or TRBV12-4, the J call TRBJ1-5, with D possibly matching TRBD1 (6 bases). The V and J ends lost 3 bases and 6 bases respectively, with 18 bases between them. This CDR3 contains 16 residues. The CDR3 reads CASSLEQGEWSQPQHF. CDR3 nucleotides: TGTGCCAGCAGTTTGGAACAGGGAGAATGGAGTCAGCCCCAGCATTTT.

As regards this clonotype: No conserved phenylalanine or tryptophan is present at the end of the CDR3, so a read error is the likely explanation. The chain employs TRBV28 and TRBJ2-7; weak D call: TRBD1 (6 bases). The CDR3 is made up of 15 amino acids. V was clipped by 6 bases and J by 0 bases, with 15 bases between them. The V gene's germline CDR1 is MDHEN and CDR2 SYDVKM. CDR3 amino acids: CASRPEGVRSYEQYL. CDR3 sequence (DNA): TGTGCCAGCAGACCCGAGGGGGTCCGCTCCTACGAGCAGTACCTC.

CDR3 nucleotides: TGTGCCAGCAGTTTAGTCCAGGCGGGGATGAATTCACCCCTCCACTTT. Translation: CASSLVQAGMNSPLHF. This chain links TRBV27 with TRBJ1-6; the D is unclear. Germline V gives CDR1 MNHEY, CDR2 SMNVEV (reference sequence). CDR3 length: 16 residues. The V end was cut by 2 bases, the J end by 7 bases, with 15 bases between.

This chain links TRBV15 with TRBJ1-1; perhaps TRBD1 as D (5 bases). CDR1 is LNHNV, CDR2 YYDKDF, per germline (reference sequence). This CDR3 has 15 residues. Trimming took off 0 bases at V and 1 base at J, with 9 bases between the two ends. This CDR3 is CATSRDRTTNTEAFF. The CDR3, as DNA: TGTGCCACCAGCAGAGACAGGACAACGAACACTGAAGCTTTCTTT.

This clonotype was picked up a small number of times. The gene calls are TRBV7-8 and TRBJ1-5; a weak D match, TRBD1 (5 bases). The ends were cut back, 2 bases at V and 4 bases at J, with 18 bases in the middle. This CDR3 is built from 17 residues. Germline V gene data show CDR1 as SGHVS and CDR2 as FQNEAQ. The CDR3 DNA reads TGTGCCAGCAGCTTAAATAGTATAGGCAGGGTAAATCAGCCCCAGCATTTT. Protein: CASSLNSIGRVNQPQHF.

This clonotype has just a few counts. This rearrangement joins TRBV12-3 or TRBV12-4 to TRBJ1-1, with 7 bases fitting TRBD1. The CDR3 length is 15 residues. V lost 1 base to trimming and J lost 1 base; unmatched junction nucleotides: 3. The CDR3 DNA is TGTGCCAGCAGTTTAGTTTGGACAGGGAACACTGAAGCTTTCTTT. Translating gives CASSLVWTGNTEAFF.

The chain recombines TRBV14 with TRBJ2-6; D is unresolved. Trimming pared 4 bases from V and 0 bases from J, leaving 16 bases between. Germline V lookup: CDR1 SGHDN, CDR2 FVKESK. This CDR3 comprises 18 residues. CDR3 DNA sequence: TGTGCCAGCAGCCCACTGAGCACACTCACCTCTGGGGCCAACGTCCTGACTTTC. Translated: CASSPLSTLTSGANVLTF.

This clonotype has just a few counts. The chain joins TRBV6-1 to TRBJ2-5; possible D gene TRBD1, 5 bases. The CDR3 runs to 14 residues. V was pared by 5 bases and J by 1 base, with 11 bases between. In germline, CDR1 is MNHNS, CDR2 SASEGT. CDR3 amino acids: CASSPQDTQETQYF. The CDR3 bases are TGTGCCAGCAGTCCCCAGGACACCCAAGAGACCCAGTACTTC.

This clonotype occurred many times. The rearrangement links TRBV28 to TRBJ1-4, with D possibly matching TRBD1 (5 bases). The CDR3 has 12 amino acids. The V end lost 6 bases, the J end lost 7 bases, and 9 bases lay between the germline ends. CDR1 MDHEN and CDR2 SYDVKM come from the germline V gene. The CDR3, as DNA: TGTGCCAGCAGGAGGGGTACTGAAAAACTGTTTTTT. It specifies CASRRGTEKLFF.

The rearrangement uses TRBV28 and TRBJ1-1; unclear D gene. Deletions cut 2 bases from V and 7 bases from J, with 8 bases between. Per the germline V gene, CDR1 is MDHEN and CDR2 is SYDVKM. This CDR3 contains 12 residues. The CDR3 loop reads CASSLRGLEAFF. The CDR3 DNA sequence: TGTGCCAGCAGTTTAAGAGGCCTTGAAGCTTTCTTT.

This clonotype was counted a few times. CDR3 loop: CASSYNPGNEQYF. In DNA, the CDR3 is TGTGCCAGCAGTTACAACCCAGGAAACGAGCAGTACTTC. The chain uses TRBV6-2 or TRBV6-3 and TRBJ2-7; D is unclear. V was clipped by 2 bases and J by 5 bases, with 10 bases between them. The CDR3 contains 13 residues. Per germline, CDR1 MNHEY and CDR2 SVGEGT.

This sequence joins TRBV12-3 or TRBV12-4 and TRBJ2-2; 11 bases are shared with TRBD2. The CDR3 consists of 16 residues. J gave up 5 bases and V 5 bases, and 7 bases lay outside the gene matches. The CDR3 sequence: CASSRRLAGWTGELFF. The CDR3 region has the DNA TGTGCCAGCAGTCGACGACTAGCGGGGTGGACCGGGGAGCTGTTTTTT.

The chain combines TRBV6-5 with TRBJ2-5, with D hard to call. The CDR3 is 12 residues long. Germline CDR1 MNHEY, CDR2 SVGAGI. V lost 6 bases, J lost 3 bases, and 8 bases lay in between. In DNA, the CDR3 is TGTGCCAGCAGGACCGTAGAAGAGACCCAGTACTTC. Protein: CASRTVEETQYF.